Sequencing of this T cell receptor (beta chain) was carried out in a study of blood T cell repertoires in COVID-19. Across the whole study: From the United States, Italy and Spain came samples of acute and convalescent COVID-19.

This clone appeared a few times. Individuals aged about 18 to 95 years were recruited from approximately 22 US areas. Using immunoSEQ multiplex PCR, the repertoire was profiled, and TCRdb retains in-frame clones only, with some absent. The sample yields approximately 120,000 clones, under 85% seen once. The V segment lost 4 bases and the J segment 1 base; nucleotides outside the gene matches: 5. The V gene's germline CDR1 is SEHNR and CDR2 FQNEAQ (reference sequence). The CDR3 is made up of 16 amino acids. The TCR comes from a man aged 25 to 45 who had recovered from COVID-19. The chain has TRBV7-9 and TRBJ1-5; 9 bases match TRBD1. The material sequenced was PBMCs or T cells enriched from blood (not recorded which). CDR3 sequence (DNA): TGTGCCAGCAGCTCCGGGACAGGGAGCAGCAATCAGCCCCAGCATTTT. Translation gives CASSSGTGSSNQPQHF.